This T cell receptor beta chain was captured in a study of cytomegalovirus exposure and HLA in healthy donors. Study as a whole: Earlier, approximately 190 million T cells were analyzed, and 90 million to 140 million unique TCR beta sequences were found among them. Approximately 85 million unique TCRs from HLA-typed donors were held in an early release of data. The study, taken as a whole, reports: Later on, a genetic analysis was performed. It linked a missense variant in DCLRE1C with V- and J-gene trimming of TCR beta. In a later analysis, at a false discovery rate of 0.05, roughly 16,000 TCR beta sequences matched HLA alleles.

Primers for the PCR totalled 60 Vbeta and 13 Jbeta. Method: immunoSEQ multiplex PCR; TCRdb's copy keeps in-frame clones and lacks some. The repertoire holds thousands of clones, with roughly 80% as singletons. Germline V gene data show CDR1 as MNHEY and CDR2 as SVGAGI. The CDR3 covers 12 residues. Trimming removed 9 bases from V and 0 bases from J, with 8 bases in between. On this clone itself: The antigen is unknown.

This rearrangement joins TRBV6-5 to TRBJ1-1; D gene ambiguous. Material for sequencing was PBMCs. The source of this sequence is a woman between 40 and 55 years old in good health and CMV-seropositive. The CDR3 region is CASSTMNTEAFF. The CDR3 nucleotides read TGTGCCAGTAGCACCATGAACACTGAAGCTTTCTTT.